This passage covers 20 T cell receptor beta chains from one sample sequenced in a study of vaccination and CD4 T cells after COVID-19. These receptors' targets are unknown. Time point defined: late sampling 161 to 241 days after vaccination in a few convalescent patients. The sample's treatment: approximately 11-day PBMC culture with coronavirus spike peptide pools or control peptides (ViraFEST assay). An Oncomine TCR Beta short-read assay was used to sequence the DNA from cultured CD4+ T cells. In TCRdb, the PCR reads were re-called with MiXCR into one record per CDR3 protein. The data show roughly 26,000 distinct CDR3 sequences, roughly a third seen once. The sequencing used CD4+ T cells from blood, cultured in vitro, collected about 7 months after SARS-CoV-2 vaccination. The receptors stem from a human donor who had recovered from COVID-19.

The chain couples TRBV28 to TRBJ2-7; D possibly corresponds to TRBD1 (5 bases). The CDR3 runs 15 residues. The V gene lost 0 bases and the J gene lost 2 bases, with 11 bases spanning the gap. Germline V gene lookup returns CDR1 MDHEN and CDR2 SYDVKM. The CDR3 DNA reads as TGTGCCAGCAGTTTATGGTCAGGGAAGACCTACGAGCAGTACTTC. Its translation is CASSLWSGKTYEQYF.

This chain uses TRBV28 with TRBJ2-5; 8 positions agree with TRBD1. CDR1 and CDR2 from the germline V gene are MDHEN and SYDVKM. The CDR3 runs to 13 residues. The junction had 6 bases not matched to a gene; V was cut back by 7 bases and J by 5 bases. This chain's CDR3 is CASIRDRGETQYF. CDR3 sequence (DNA): TGTGCCAGCATCCGCGACAGGGGTGAGACCCAGTACTTC.

The chain employs TRBV7-9 and TRBJ2-7, with no clear D. V dropped 5 bases and J dropped 5 bases, with 4 bases sitting between them. CDR1 is SEHNR, CDR2 FQNEAQ, per germline (reference sequence). CDR3 length: 10 amino acids. The CDR3 loop reads CASSGNEQYF. CDR3 DNA: TGTGCCAGCAGCGGGAACGAGCAGTACTTC.

CDR3 sequence: CATSDLGQDEQYF. In DNA, the CDR3 is TGTGCCACCAGTGATTTGGGACAGGACGAGCAGTACTTC. The chain carries TRBV24-1 and TRBJ2-7, with TRBD1 identical over 7 bases. CDR1 is KGHDR, CDR2 SFDVKD, per germline. Losses at the gene ends were 0 bases for V and 5 bases for J; bases not matched to a gene: 0. This CDR3 is built from 13 residues.

The chain carries TRBV27 and TRBJ1-5; 9 bases fit TRBD1. The CDR3 length is 15 residues. Losses at the gene ends were 6 bases for V and 7 bases for J; bases not matched to a gene: 10. Germline lookup yields CDR1 MNHEY and CDR2 SMNVEV (reference sequence). In DNA form, the CDR3 reads TGTGCCAGCAGCTTACAGGGGGCTTTGGGACAGCCCCAGCATTTT. This codes for CASSLQGALGQPQHF.

This clonotype has a handful of counts. The gene calls are TRBV20-1 and TRBJ1-2, with no clear D. Germline lookup yields CDR1 DFQATT and CDR2 SNEGSKA (reference sequence). CDR3 length: 11 residues. With 2 bases removed from V and 6 bases from J, the gap between germline ends came to 7 bases. For the CDR3, the DNA is TGCAGTGCTAGAATCAGACATGGCTACACCTTC. This encodes CSARIRHGYTF.

The sample holds a few counts of this clonotype. The chain employs TRBV20-1 and TRBJ2-7; TRBD1 agrees at 8 bases. CDR1 is DFQATT and CDR2 is SNEGSKA in the germline V gene (reference sequence). The CDR3 consists of 15 residues. After removal of 6 bases from V and 5 bases from J, the junction contained 15 bases not matched to a gene. The CDR3 here is CSAPPGGAGGNEQYF. DNA of the CDR3: TGCAGTGCCCCCCCCGGAGGTGCAGGGGGCAACGAGCAGTACTTC.

V usage is TRBV19 and J usage is TRBJ2-5; D possibly uses TRBD1 or TRBD2 (6 bases each). The ends were cut back, 5 bases at V and 3 bases at J, with 25 bases in the middle. Germline V lookup: CDR1 LNHDA, CDR2 SQIVND (reference sequence). The CDR3 contains 18 residues. The CDR3 region has the DNA TGTGCCAGTAGTGAGAGGGGGGAGCAGCCATGGCGGGAAGAGACCCAGTACTTC. Its translation: CASSERGEQPWREETQYF. Full variable domain (rest looked up from reference TRBV19 and TRBJ2-5): DGGITQSPKYLFRKEGQNVTLSCEQNLNHDAMYWYRQDPGQGLRLIYYSQIVNDFQKGDIAEGYSVSREKKESFPLTVTSAQKNPTAFYLCASSERGEQPWREETQYFGPGTRLLVL.

The V gene is TRBV20-1, the J gene TRBJ1-1; the D is unclear. The CDR3 has 12 residues. Germline-derived CDR1 and CDR2 are DFQATT and SNEGSKA (reference sequence). V lost 2 bases and J lost 6, with 10 bases in between. This chain's CDR3 is CSARSRRAEAFF. The CDR3 region has the DNA TGCAGTGCTAGAAGCAGACGTGCTGAAGCTTTCTTT.

This chain connects TRBV20-1 to TRBJ2-3; D gene unclear. V lost 4 bases and J lost 4, with 9 bases in between. Germline assignment: CDR1 DFQATT and CDR2 SNEGSKA (reference sequence). This CDR3 is 12 amino acids long. CDR3 sequence (DNA): TGCAGTGCTATCTCGGGTGCAGATACGCAGTATTTT. It is translated as CSAISGADTQYF.

Here the CDR3 reads CASSRDSPPDTQYF. In DNA, the CDR3 is TGTGCCAGCAGCCGTGACAGCCCACCAGATACGCAGTATTTT. V and J are TRBV7-2 and TRBJ2-3, with D possibly being TRBD1 (5 bases). V was cut by 5 bases and J by 4 bases, with 13 bases left in between. Per germline, CDR1 SGHTA and CDR2 FQGNSA. CDR3 length equals 14 residues.

The genes are TRBV12-3 or TRBV12-4 and TRBJ1-5; D remains unclear. V was clipped by 5 bases and J by 4 bases, with 21 bases between them. This CDR3 comprises 17 residues. CDR3 DNA sequence: TGTGCCAGCAGTACAACGGGTGGAGCGTCGTGGAATCAGCCCCAGCATTTT. Protein product: CASSTTGGASWNQPQHF.

The genes are TRBV19 and TRBJ2-5, with a possible D match to TRBD1 (6 bases). CDR3 length equals 13 residues. Germline V gene data show CDR1 as LNHDA and CDR2 as SQIVND (reference sequence). V was trimmed by 5 bases and J by 5 bases, leaving 12 bases between them. The CDR3 is CASSFGGRETQYF. In nucleotides, the CDR3 is TGTGCCAGTAGTTTTGGGGGCAGGGAGACCCAGTACTTC. The entire variable domain, with the rest obtained from reference TRBV19 and TRBJ2-5, is as follows: DGGITQSPKYLFRKEGQNVTLSCEQNLNHDAMYWYRQDPGQGLRLIYYSQIVNDFQKGDIAEGYSVSREKKESFPLTVTSAQKNPTAFYLCASSFGGRETQYFGPGTRLLVL.

There are a few counts of this clonotype. The chain recombines TRBV6-5 with TRBJ2-1; the match to TRBD2 covers 7 bases. CDR1 and CDR2 (germline): MNHEY, SVGAGI. The CDR3 has 15 amino acids. After removal of 2 bases from V and 5 bases from J, the junction contained 6 bases not matched to a gene. The CDR3 loop is CASSYPRTRNNEQFF. CDR3 DNA: TGTGCCAGCAGTTACCCCCGGACTAGAAACAATGAGCAGTTCTTC.

The chain has TRBV28 and TRBJ2-1; either TRBD1 or TRBD2 may fit D (5 bases each). The CDR3 sequence is 13 residues long. Germline V lookup: CDR1 MDHEN, CDR2 SYDVKM. The V end was cut by 4 bases, the J end by 15 bases, with 19 bases between. In nucleotides, the CDR3 is TGTGCCAGCAGTTCACCGGGGCTGCACGTGGGGTTCTTC. This codes for CASSSPGLHVGFF.

The chain couples TRBV2 to TRBJ2-1, with 9 bases matching TRBD2. Germline CDR1 SNHLY, CDR2 FYNNEI. This CDR3 has 16 residues. V gave up 6 bases and J gave up 5 bases; unmatched junction bases: 11. The CDR3 here is CASRGTSPTINNEQFF. The CDR3 DNA reads as TGTGCCAGCAGGGGGACTAGCCCGACCATCAACAATGAGCAGTTCTTC.

This clonotype was counted between two and nine times. This rearrangement joins TRBV20-1 to TRBJ2-1; no reliable D call. The CDR3 spans 14 residues. Deletions cut 3 bases from V and 4 bases from J, with 13 bases between. CDR1 is DFQATT and CDR2 is SNEGSKA in the germline V gene (reference sequence). The CDR3 DNA follows: TGCAGTGCTAGTCGAACGGGTCCATACAATGAGCAGTTCTTC. It yields the protein CSASRTGPYNEQFF.

This clonotype was picked up one time. This CDR3 reads CASSLYGEGGYTF. The CDR3 DNA reads as TGTGCCAGCAGTTTATACGGGGAGGGAGGCTACACCTTC. The V call is TRBV12-3 or TRBV12-4, the J call TRBJ1-2; the D is unclear. The CDR3 consists of 13 residues. The V and J ends lost 2 bases and 8 bases respectively, with 12 bases between them.

This clonotype appeared a few times. This chain uses TRBV20-1 with TRBJ1-6; D perhaps matches TRBD1 (6 bases). The CDR3 sequence is 13 residues long. The germline V gene has CDR1 DFQATT and CDR2 SNEGSKA (reference sequence). V lost 2 bases and J lost 9, with 11 bases in between. In nucleotides, the CDR3 is TGCAGTGCTAGACAGGGGCTTATTTCACCCCTCCACTTT. Protein sequence: CSARQGLISPLHF.

In regard to this clonotype: The junction departs from the called germline gene at one end, perhaps through a read error. The chain couples TRBV6-1 to TRBJ2-1; weak D call: TRBD2 (5 bases). The V gene's germline CDR1 is MNHNS and CDR2 SASEGT. The CDR3 covers 16 residues. CDR3 in DNA: TGTGCCAGCACTGAATCCCCTAGCTCGTCCTACAATGAGCAGTTCTTC. It is translated as CASTESPSSSYNEQFF.